Presented here are 26 T cell receptor beta chains from one specimen sequenced in a study of OX40 agonist ivuxolimab in advanced cancers. Using immunoSEQ multiplex PCR, the repertoire was profiled, and TCRdb retains in-frame clones only, with some absent. The data show some 20,000 clones, under 95% seen once. The source was CD4+ or CD8+ T cells sorted from blood, collected in a trial of the OX40 agonist ivuxolimab. These receptors originate from an adult with an advanced solid tumor such as melanoma, head and neck, liver or kidney cancer.

The chain is built from TRBV4-1 and TRBJ1-6, with 7 bases that match TRBD1. The ends lost 4 bases at V and 9 bases at J; junction bases unmatched: 9. CDR1 and CDR2 (germline): MGHRA, YSYEKL. The CDR3 is 15 residues long. CDR3 region: CASSPRGTEGSPLHF. CDR3 DNA: TGCGCCAGCAGCCCCCGAGGGACAGAGGGTTCACCCCTCCACTTT.

The chain links TRBV7-2 to TRBJ1-6; D is perhaps TRBD1 (5 bases). V was cut by 10 bases and J by 4 bases, with 17 bases left in between. In germline, CDR1 is SGHTA, CDR2 FQGNSA. The CDR3 length is 15 residues. The CDR3 spells CATHDETEYNSPLHF. The CDR3 DNA reads as TGTGCCACCCATGACGAGACAGAATATAATTCACCCCTCCACTTT.

The rearrangement links TRBV27 to TRBJ2-7, with TRBD1 matching 8 bases. The junction had 6 bases not matched to a gene; V was cut back by 5 bases and J by 3 bases. The germline gives CDR1 MNHEY, CDR2 SMNVEV (reference sequence). The CDR3 runs to 14 residues. CDR3 sequence (DNA): TGTGCCAGCAGTCCGTGGGACAGGCTCTACGAGCAGTACTTC. Protein sequence: CASSPWDRLYEQYF.

This chain links TRBV11-2 with TRBJ1-1, with 8 bases identical to TRBD1. Trimming took 5 bases from V and 2 from J; bases not matched to a gene: 7. The germline gives CDR1 SGHAT, CDR2 FQNNGV. The CDR3 runs to 15 residues. The CDR3 spells CASSDKTGENTEAFF. CDR3 DNA sequence: TGTGCCAGCAGCGATAAGACAGGGGAAAACACTGAAGCTTTCTTT.

The rearrangement links TRBV11-2 to TRBJ2-7; D ambiguous. Trimming left V 1 base short and J 9 bases short, with 13 bases between. The CDR3 runs to 13 residues. Germline V lookup: CDR1 SGHAT, CDR2 FQNNGV. The CDR3 DNA is TGTGCCAGCAGCTTAGTTGTCGGCGCCGGGCAGTACTTC. It codes for CASSLVVGAGQYF.

The chain recombines TRBV5-1 with TRBJ2-7, with no clear D. This CDR3 comprises 15 residues. In germline, CDR1 is SGHRS, CDR2 YFSETQ. V was clipped by 0 bases and J by 0 bases, with 10 bases between them. CDR3 protein: CASSLGQRVSYEQYF. The CDR3 bases are TGCGCCAGCAGCTTGGGGCAACGAGTCTCCTACGAGCAGTACTTC.

Worth noting for this clone: Germline is not matched at one junction end, which may reflect a read error. Here the CDR3 reads CASSYYGTGNEQFF. The CDR3 nucleotides read TGTGCCAGCAGTTACTACGGGACGGGGAATGAGCAGTTCTTC. The rearrangement uses TRBV10-3 and TRBJ2-1; D tentatively fits TRBD1 or TRBD2 (5 bases each). The CDR3 covers 14 residues. Germline CDR1 reads ENHRY; CDR2 reads SYGVKD.

V and J are TRBV27 and TRBJ2-5; possibly TRBD2 for D (6 bases). The germline V gene has CDR1 MNHEY and CDR2 SMNVEV (reference sequence). Trimming removed 3 bases from V and 3 bases from J, with 14 bases in between. The CDR3 loop spans 15 amino acids. CDR3 DNA sequence: TGTGCCAGCAGTTTGGGGGGATTCGAGGAAGAGACCCAGTACTTC. Translation: CASSLGGFEEETQYF.

The CDR3 sequence: CASSTGTSGYNEQFF. The CDR3 DNA follows: TGTGCCAGCAGCACCGGGACTAGCGGATACAATGAGCAGTTCTTC. The chain uses TRBV5-6 and TRBJ2-1, with TRBD2 identical over 11 bases. Germline V CDR1 and CDR2: SGHDT, YYEEEE. Losses at the gene ends were 4 bases for V and 4 bases for J; bases not matched to a gene: 4. This CDR3 has 15 residues.

The J gene is TRBJ2-7, the V gene TRBV15; 7 bases line up with TRBD1. The V gene end was trimmed by 8 bases and the J gene end by 4 bases; junction bases not matched to a gene: 8. Germline V gives CDR1 LNHNV, CDR2 YYDKDF (reference sequence). The CDR3 spans 13 residues. CDR3 sequence reads: CATLRRGLYEQYF. CDR3 DNA sequence: TGTGCCACCCTCCGTAGGGGGCTATACGAGCAGTACTTC. The complete variable domain, with remaining parts taken from reference TRBV15 and TRBJ2-7, reads DAMVIQNPRYQVTQFGKPVTLSCSQTLNHNVMYWYQQKSSQAPKLLFHYYDKDFNNEADTPDNFQSRRPNTSFCFLDIRSPGLGDTAMYLCATLRRGLYEQYFGPGTRLTVT.

In its sample, this clone is medium-sized. Other DNA sequences within the sample encode an identical CDR3. The chain combines TRBV13 with TRBJ2-1; D is ambiguous. This CDR3 has 15 residues. Trimming left V 0 bases short and J 0 bases short, with 6 bases between. Germline V CDR1 and CDR2: PRHDT, FYEKMQ (reference sequence). The CDR3 coding sequence is TGTGCCAGCAGCTTAGGGGTAGGCTCCTACAATGAGCAGTTCTTC. Amino acid sequence: CASSLGVGSYNEQFF.

This chain connects TRBV5-4 to TRBJ1-3; D gene ambiguous. The germline V gene encodes CDR1 SGHNT and CDR2 YYREEE (reference sequence). Trimming took off 4 bases at V and 7 bases at J, with 18 bases between the two ends. There are 15 residues in the CDR3. CDR3 DNA: TGTGCCAGCAGCCCTGGGATGGCCTCTCCCAACACCATATATTTT. It specifies CASSPGMASPNTIYF.

The CDR3 DNA is TGTGCCAGCAGCTGGGGACAGGGCGTCCGAGAGACCCAGTACTTC. Translating gives CASSWGQGVRETQYF. The chain employs TRBV7-9 and TRBJ2-5; TRBD1 matches at 9 bases. CDR3 length equals 15 residues. Unmatched junction bases numbered 7, after V lost 4 bases and J lost 4 bases. Germline lookup yields CDR1 SEHNR and CDR2 FQNEAQ (reference sequence).

The J gene is TRBJ2-2, the V gene TRBV6-5; perhaps TRBD2 as D (6 bases). The CDR3 totals 15 residues. In germline, CDR1 is MNHEY, CDR2 SVGAGI. The V end was cut by 6 bases, the J end by 0 bases, with 11 bases between. CDR3: CASRAGHTNTGELFF. CDR3 in DNA: TGTGCCAGCAGGGCGGGGCACACGAACACCGGGGAGCTGTTTTTT.

The gene calls are TRBV5-4 and TRBJ2-2; 7 bases align to TRBD1. The CDR3 has 15 residues. Germline CDR1 reads SGHNT; CDR2 reads YYREEE (reference sequence). V shed 0 bases and J 3 bases; nucleotides not matched to a gene: 2. The CDR3 reads CASSLGQGDTGELFF. CDR3 coding DNA: TGTGCCAGCAGCTTGGGGCAGGGGGACACCGGGGAGCTGTTTTTT.

This clone has just one count. The V and J genes are TRBV12-5 and TRBJ2-7; D is perhaps TRBD1 or TRBD2 (5 bases each). In germline, CDR1 is LGHNT, CDR2 FRNRAP. CDR3 length: 15 residues. V was trimmed by 0 bases and J by 2 bases, leaving 11 bases between them. The CDR3 DNA is TGTGCTAGTGGTTTGGTATGGGGGACCACCTACGAGCAGTACTTC. Residues: CASGLVWGTTYEQYF.

This chain links TRBV2 with TRBJ2-5; 9 nucleotides agree with TRBD1. Germline V CDR1 and CDR2: SNHLY, FYNNEI. The CDR3 sequence is 14 residues long. After removal of 6 bases from V and 5 bases from J, the junction contained 7 bases not matched to a gene. The CDR3 sequence: CASSYDRGGETQYF. In nucleotides, the CDR3 is TGTGCCAGCAGCTACGACAGGGGGGGTGAGACCCAGTACTTC.

The rearrangement uses TRBV29-1 and TRBJ2-1, with D possibly TRBD2 on 6 matching bases. V shed 3 bases and J shed 3 bases, with 24 bases lying between them. Germline CDR1 and CDR2: SQVTM and ANQGSEA. This CDR3 has 18 residues. CDR3 sequence (DNA): TGCAGCGTTGAGGGAGGATTGGACTACCTTGACGTCTACAATGAGCAGTTCTTC. It is translated as CSVEGGLDYLDVYNEQFF.

Here the CDR3 DNA reads TGTGCCAGCAGCTTTGGGAAAACCTGGAACACTGAAGCTTTCTTT. Protein sequence: CASSFGKTWNTEAFF. The gene calls are TRBV13 and TRBJ1-1; no clear D gene. CDR3 size: 15 residues. The germline V gene has CDR1 PRHDT and CDR2 FYEKMQ (reference sequence). Trimming cost V 3 bases and J 1 base, with 12 bases left between them.

The gene calls are TRBV6-1 and TRBJ1-1, with D possibly matching TRBD1 (5 bases). Trimming left V 4 bases short and J 4 bases short, with 16 bases between. The CDR3 totals 15 residues. Looked up from germline, CDR1 is MNHNS and CDR2 is SASEGT. The CDR3 protein is CASSGTTGGITEAFF. The DNA for the CDR3 is TGTGCCAGCAGTGGAACCACAGGTGGCATCACTGAAGCTTTCTTT.

For the CDR3, the DNA is TGTGCCAGCAGCTTGGGTCCCGGGACACCATCTGGTGAGAATTCACCCCTCCACTTT. Protein sequence: CASSLGPGTPSGENSPLHF. The chain combines TRBV13 with TRBJ1-6, with D possibly being TRBD1 (6 bases). This CDR3 is 19 amino acids long. V was pared by 3 bases and J by 7 bases, with 25 bases between. Germline CDR1 is PRHDT and CDR2 is FYEKMQ (reference sequence).

The rearrangement joins TRBV7-2 to TRBJ1-1; D uncertain. V shed 1 base and J shed 6 bases, with 12 bases lying between them. This CDR3 spans 14 amino acids. The V gene's germline CDR1 is SGHTA and CDR2 FQGNSA. The CDR3 nucleotides are TGTGCCAGCAGCTTAGGGTTATCGGTTTCTGAAGCTTTCTTT. Protein: CASSLGLSVSEAFF.

This chain joins TRBV6-1 and TRBJ2-2; D is undetermined. Germline V gene lookup returns CDR1 MNHNS and CDR2 SASEGT. V gave up 6 bases and J gave up 7 bases, with 9 bases separating them. CDR3 size: 12 residues. The DNA for the CDR3 is TGTGCCAGCAGGGGTATCGGCGGGGAGCTGTTTTTT. Residues: CASRGIGGELFF.

The chain has TRBV27 and TRBJ2-5; 12 positions match TRBD2. V lost 0 bases and J lost 4; bases outside the gene matches: 0. The CDR3 sequence is 15 residues long. CDR1 is MNHEY, CDR2 SMNVEV, per germline (reference sequence). The CDR3 reads CASSLSTSGGETQYF. Here the CDR3 DNA reads TGTGCCAGCAGTTTATCGACTAGCGGGGGAGAGACCCAGTACTTC.

J is TRBJ2-7 and V is TRBV30; 7 bases are a match to TRBD2. The V and J ends lost 3 bases and 5 bases, in that order; junction bases with no gene match: 10. Germline loops: CDR1 GTSNPN, CDR2 SVGIG (reference sequence). This CDR3 has 14 residues. In nucleotides, the CDR3 is TGTGCCTGGAGCCCTGGGGGGGATTTTCACGAGCAGTACTTC. Translated, it gives CAWSPGGDFHEQYF.

This sequence joins TRBV7-6 and TRBJ2-3; 12 bases align to TRBD2. Per germline, CDR1 SGHVS and CDR2 FNYEAQ. J was trimmed by 4 bases and V by 2 bases; bases with no gene match: 7. This CDR3 comprises 17 residues. The CDR3 is CASSLPLAGGRSDTQYF. DNA of the CDR3: TGTGCCAGCAGCTTACCCCTAGCGGGGGGGCGGTCAGATACGCAGTATTTT.